The 27 T cell receptor beta chains given below trace back to one sample, sequenced in a study of blood T cell repertoires in COVID-19. Sequenced by immunoSEQ multiplex PCR; TCRdb stores in-frame clones only, minus some. The table includes about 310,000 clones, around 91% detected once. The sequenced material came from PBMCs or T cells enriched from blood (not recorded which). These receptors came from a woman aged 35 to 49 who had recovered from COVID-19.

V and J are TRBV2 and TRBJ2-7; D remains ambiguous. The germline gives CDR1 SNHLY, CDR2 FYNNEI. The CDR3 spans 15 residues. The V end was cut by 0 bases, the J end by 3 bases, with 12 bases between. As DNA, the CDR3 is TGTGCCAGCAGTGAAGCCGCACAGATACTCTACGAGCAGTACTTC. Residues: CASSEAAQILYEQYF.

The chain links TRBV29-1 to TRBJ2-1; 10 nucleotides match TRBD2. The CDR3 loop spans 14 amino acids. Trimming cost V 3 bases and J 10 bases; bases outside gene matches: 9. Germline loops: CDR1 SQVTM, CDR2 ANQGSEA. The CDR3: CSVEGTSVMEEQFF. DNA for the CDR3: TGCAGCGTTGAGGGGACTAGCGTGATGGAGGAGCAGTTCTTC.

The V gene is TRBV7-3, the J gene TRBJ2-3; TRBD1 aligns across 10 bases. CDR1 is SGHTA, CDR2 FQGTGA, per germline. The CDR3 length is 15 residues. V gave up 3 bases and J gave up 3 bases; unmatched junction bases: 3. CDR3 coding DNA: TGTGCCAGCAGCTTTGAGGACAGGGGGACAGATACGCAGTATTTT. It codes for CASSFEDRGTDTQYF.

The chain is built from TRBV7-6 and TRBJ2-5, with TRBD1 identical over 9 bases. The J segment lost 4 bases and the V segment lost 3 bases, leaving 6 bases of the junction unmatched. The CDR3 has 15 amino acids. Per germline, CDR1 SGHVS and CDR2 FNYEAQ. CDR3 DNA: TGTGCCAGCAGCTTGGTACAGGGGGCTGCAGAGACCCAGTACTTC. Translation: CASSLVQGAAETQYF.

The rearrangement joins TRBV3-1 (or the pseudogene TRBV3-2) to TRBJ1-2; D call uncertain. V lost 0 bases to trimming and J lost 4 bases, with 12 bases between them. The CDR3 has 15 residues. Germline CDR1 is LGHDT and CDR2 is YNNKEL (reference sequence). CDR3 protein: CASSQEGGSSYGYTF. The CDR3 DNA follows: TGTGCCAGCAGCCAAGAGGGAGGGAGCTCCTATGGCTACACCTTC.

The chain joins TRBV19 to TRBJ2-4; D may be TRBD1 (5 bases). The CDR3 spans 13 residues. Germline V gene lookup returns CDR1 LNHDA and CDR2 SQIVND (reference sequence). V dropped 6 bases and J dropped 7 bases, with 13 bases sitting between them. CDR3 in DNA: TGTGCCAGTAGCTGGCAGGGTGATAACATTCAGTACTTC. Its translation: CASSWQGDNIQYF.

In DNA, the CDR3 is TGTGCCAGCAGCGTCAGGGGAGAGACCCAGTACTTC. This codes for CASSVRGETQYF. The J gene is TRBJ2-5, the V gene TRBV9; possible D gene TRBD1, 6 bases. V was pared by 2 bases and J by 4 bases, with 6 bases between. CDR3 length: 12 residues. The germline gives CDR1 SGDLS, CDR2 YYNGEE.

The V call is TRBV25-1, the J call TRBJ2-2, with D unclear. The V gene's germline CDR1 is MGHDK and CDR2 SYGVNS. This CDR3 region has 15 residues. Trimming left V 3 bases short and J 0 bases short, with 8 bases between. This CDR3 is CASSDARTNTGELFF. The CDR3 nucleotides read TGTGCCAGCAGTGACGCCAGGACGAACACCGGGGAGCTGTTTTTT.

This clone was detected a few times. The chain recombines TRBV7-2 with TRBJ2-7; TRBD1 is a possible D gene (5 bases). Between the trimmed V and J ends, which lost 2 bases and 2 bases, there was a span of 10 bases. CDR1 SGHTA and CDR2 FQGNSA come from the germline V gene. The CDR3 covers 14 residues. This CDR3 reads CASSLSAGPYEQYF. The DNA of the CDR3 is TGTGCCAGCAGCTTATCCGCAGGGCCCTACGAGCAGTACTTC. Full variable domain (missing parts from reference TRBV7-2 and TRBJ2-7): GAGVSQSPSNKVTEKGKDVELRCDPISGHTALYWYRQSLGQGLEFLIYFQGNSAPDKSGLPSDRFSAERTGGSVSTLTIQRTQQEDSAVYLCASSLSAGPYEQYFGPGTRLTVT.

This chain joins TRBV30 and TRBJ1-5, with D perhaps matching TRBD1 (6 bases). The germline CDR1 and CDR2 sequences are GTSNPN and SVGIG (reference sequence). This CDR3 has 15 residues. Trimming removed 3 bases from V and 2 bases from J, with 14 bases in between. The CDR3 coding sequence is TGTGCCTGGAGGACAGGAAAGGCTGGCAATCAGCCCCAGCATTTT. Protein: CAWRTGKAGNQPQHF.

The V call is TRBV28, the J call TRBJ1-2; D call uncertain. Trimming shortened V by 8 bases and J by 5 bases, and 9 bases separated the two germline ends. Germline CDR1 MDHEN, CDR2 SYDVKM. The CDR3 length is 11 residues. In DNA form, the CDR3 reads TGTGCCAGCGCCTCCCTATATGGCTACACCTTC. Translated: CASASLYGYTF.

The rearrangement joins TRBV25-1 to TRBJ2-7; D is undetermined. The germline V gene has CDR1 MGHDK and CDR2 SYGVNS. Trimming cost V 5 bases and J 3 bases, with 5 bases left between them. The CDR3 sequence is 11 residues long. CDR3 protein: CASSTNYEQYF. The DNA of the CDR3 is TGTGCCAGCAGTACAAACTACGAGCAGTACTTC.

The rearrangement links TRBV19 to TRBJ2-7; D may be TRBD1 (5 bases). The CDR3 totals 11 residues. CDR1 is LNHDA and CDR2 is SQIVND in the germline V gene (reference sequence). V shed 5 bases and J shed 12 bases, with 14 bases lying between them. DNA of the CDR3: TGTGCCAGTAGTGGAGCAGGGATGCCGTACTTC. Its protein is CASSGAGMPYF.

The CDR3 DNA reads TGTGCCAGCAGGAGGGGACTAGCGGGGGCCAAGGGGCCTCGGGAGACCCAGTACTTC. Translated: CASRRGLAGAKGPRETQYF. The chain uses TRBV2 and TRBJ2-5; TRBD2 matches 14 bases. V trimming: 6 bases; J trimming: 5 bases; junction bases outside the gene matches: 17. Germline V gives CDR1 SNHLY, CDR2 FYNNEI. CDR3 length: 19 residues.

The chain joins TRBV6-4 to TRBJ1-6; 7 bases match TRBD1. The V and J ends lost 6 bases and 7 bases, in that order; junction bases with no gene match: 12. The CDR3 contains 16 residues. CDR1 is MRHNA and CDR2 is SNTAGT in the germline V gene. CDR3 residues: CASRGTATGLNSPLHF. CDR3 bases: TGTGCCAGCAGAGGTACAGCGACAGGGCTCAATTCACCCCTCCACTTT.

This clone was seen more than once but under ten times. The rearrangement links TRBV7-2 to TRBJ2-3; 9 bases match TRBD2. The CDR3 totals 16 residues. Germline V CDR1 and CDR2: SGHTA, FQGNSA. Trimming removed 1 base from V and 7 bases from J; junction bases left unmatched: 9. This chain's CDR3 is CASSLGVAGEYNTQYF. CDR3 bases: TGTGCCAGCAGCTTAGGGGTAGCGGGAGAATATAATACGCAGTATTTT.

The chain couples TRBV7-2 to TRBJ2-5, with 9 bases matching TRBD1. Germline V gene lookup returns CDR1 SGHTA and CDR2 FQGNSA. This CDR3 comprises 14 residues. V lost 5 bases to trimming and J lost 5 bases; unmatched junction nucleotides: 6. The CDR3 spells CASSRTGAWETQYF. CDR3 bases: TGTGCCAGCAGCCGGACAGGGGCCTGGGAGACCCAGTACTTC.

V usage is TRBV10-1 and J usage is TRBJ2-2; D not resolved. Trimming shortened V by 6 bases and J by 3 bases, and 8 bases separated the two germline ends. This CDR3 spans 13 amino acids. Germline-derived CDR1 and CDR2 are WNHNN and SYGVQD (reference sequence). The CDR3 is CASREPYTGELFF. The CDR3 coding sequence is TGCGCCAGCAGGGAGCCGTACACCGGGGAGCTGTTTTTT.

V is TRBV3-1 (or the pseudogene TRBV3-2) and J is TRBJ1-3; 8 bases agree with TRBD1. V lost 2 bases to trimming and J lost 2 bases; unmatched junction nucleotides: 17. The CDR3 runs to 20 residues. From germline, CDR1 is LGHDT and CDR2 YNNKEL (reference sequence). CDR3 residues: CASSQPRDRKGLLAGNTIYF. The CDR3 coding sequence is TGTGCCAGCAGCCAACCAAGGGACAGGAAGGGACTATTGGCTGGAAACACCATATATTTT.

As for this clone: Within the sample, other DNA sequences also encode this same CDR3. V is TRBV14 and J is TRBJ2-7, with D hard to call. The length of the CDR3 is 14 residues. Germline CDR1 reads SGHDN; CDR2 reads FVKESK. V was shortened by 1 base and J by 3 bases, with 10 bases between the two germline ends. Here the CDR3 reads CASSQALGLYEQYF. The CDR3 DNA is TGTGCCAGCAGCCAAGCTCTGGGCCTCTACGAGCAGTACTTC.

This chain uses TRBV15 with TRBJ2-1, with a weak D call TRBD2 (7 bases). CDR3 length equals 15 residues. Germline CDR1 reads LNHNV; CDR2 reads YYDKDF (reference sequence). Trimming shortened V by 3 bases and J by 3 bases, and 12 bases separated the two germline ends. CDR3 residues: CATSREGEGYNEQFF. Here the CDR3 DNA reads TGTGCCACCAGCAGGGAGGGGGAGGGCTACAATGAGCAGTTCTTC.

The chain couples TRBV24-1 to TRBJ2-3; 16 positions agree with TRBD2. Trimming removed 8 bases from V and 2 bases from J; junction bases left unmatched: 12. The CDR3 totals 19 residues. CDR1 KGHDR and CDR2 SFDVKD come from the germline V gene. CDR3 region: CATKDTGTSGRAYTDTQYF. The CDR3 DNA reads TGTGCCACCAAGGACACCGGGACTAGCGGGAGGGCTTACACAGATACGCAGTATTTT.

The chain employs TRBV18 and TRBJ1-5; D ambiguous. CDR3 size: 13 residues. Trimming removed 3 bases from V and 7 bases from J, with 10 bases in between. In germline, CDR1 is KGHSH, CDR2 LQKENI. CDR3 sequence: CASSPADHQPQHF. The CDR3 coding sequence is TGTGCCAGCTCACCGGCTGATCACCAGCCCCAGCATTTT. Complete variable domain (other parts from reference TRBV18 and TRBJ1-5): NAGVMQNPRHLVRRRGQEARLRCSPMKGHSHVYWYRQLPEEGLKFMVYLQKENIIDESGMPKERFSAEFPKEGPSILRIQQVVRGDSAAYFCASSPADHQPQHFGDGTRLSIL.

The gene calls are TRBV5-6 and TRBJ1-1, with unresolved D. CDR3 length: 15 amino acids. CDR1 SGHDT and CDR2 YYEEEE come from the germline V gene. The V end lost 3 bases, the J end lost 5 bases, and 17 bases lay between the germline ends. CDR3 DNA: TGTGCCAGCAGCTCCCTTGCAACTCAGGTTACTGAAGCTTTCTTT. This gives the protein CASSSLATQVTEAFF.

CDR3 sequence: CASSQVIDAVSPLHF. Here the CDR3 DNA reads TGTGCCAGCAGCCAAGTGATAGATGCGGTATCGCCCCTCCACTTT. The V call is TRBV14, the J call TRBJ1-6; D is unclear. The CDR3 is made up of 15 amino acids. Between the trimmed V and J ends, which lost 1 base and 13 bases, there was a span of 17 bases. Germline-derived CDR1 and CDR2 are SGHDN and FVKESK.

The J gene is TRBJ1-2, the V gene TRBV24-1, with 9 bases fitting TRBD1. Germline values: CDR1 KGHDR, CDR2 SFDVKD. This CDR3 spans 15 amino acids. With V trimmed by 3 bases and J by 8 bases, 9 bases remained unmatched. The CDR3 is CATSDPLGTGSGYTF. For the CDR3, the DNA is TGTGCCACCAGTGATCCGCTCGGGACAGGGTCCGGCTACACCTTC.

The chain links TRBV4-3 to TRBJ2-3, with D possibly matching TRBD1 (5 bases). V was trimmed by 0 bases and J by 4 bases, leaving 23 bases between them. The CDR3 length is 19 residues. CDR1 and CDR2 from the germline V gene are LGHNA and YSLEER. The CDR3 nucleotides are TGCGCCAGCAGCCAAGATTACGACAGTGGCGGCCATGCACCAGATACGCAGTATTTT. It specifies CASSQDYDSGGHAPDTQYF.